The rows below give T cell receptor beta chains drawn from one sample of a study of T-cell reconstitution after alpha-beta-depleted transplantation in children. TCRdb redid the calling of the PCR reads with MiXCR, one entry per CDR3 protein. The table shows approximately 800,000 distinct CDR3 sequences, with approximately 15% occurring only once. The input for sequencing was PBMCs, mostly from graft donor cells, taken 360 days after TCRalphabeta/CD19-depleted stem cell transplant. These receptors all come from a male patient between 5 and 17 years old who had a stem cell transplant for acute lymphoblastic leukemia, so the T cells may come from the graft donor. CDR3s include the opening cysteine and the closing phenylalanine or tryptophan. D genes are given only for firm matches. The size entry is marked missing in some rows and otherwise reads once, few, many or a size class.

TRBV19	.	.	12	TRBJ2-1	TGTGCCAGTAGTAGTTGGGGAAATGAGCAGTTCTTC	CASSSWGNEQFF
TRBV5-1	few	TRBD1	15	TRBJ2-3	TGCGCCAGCAGCTTTCCGACAGGGGGCGGAGATACGCAGTATTTT	CASSFPTGGGDTQYF
TRBV7-9	many	.	12	TRBJ1-1	TGTGCCAGCACCACACAGGACACTGAAGCTTTCTTT	CASTTQDTEAFF
TRBV20-1	many	.	14	TRBJ2-2	TGCAGTGCTAGTTTGGCTAGCCCACCCCGGGAGCTGTTTTTT	CSASLASPPRELFF
TRBV11-3	.	.	12	TRBJ2-1	TGTGCCAGCAGCTTAGACGTCACGGAGCAGTTCTTC	CASSLDVTEQFF
TRBV7-3	.	TRBD2	18	TRBJ2-1	TGTGCCAGCAGCTTCCCGGGACTAGCGGGAGCGGTCTACAATGAGCAGTTCTTC	CASSFPGLAGAVYNEQFF
TRBV7-9	few	TRBD1	16	TRBJ1-1	TGTGCCAGCACCCCGACAGGGATCGCAGGCAACACTGAAGCTTTCTTT	CASTPTGIAGNTEAFF
TRBV5-1	few	.	13	TRBJ2-1	TGCGCCAGCAGCTTGGAGGGGTTAAATGAGCAGTTCTTC	CASSLEGLNEQFF
TRBV7-6	.	.	16	TRBJ2-6	TGTGCCAGCAGCAGACTGAAAATCTCTGGGGCCAACGTCCTGACTTTC	CASSRLKISGANVLTF
TRBV5-1	.	.	16	TRBJ2-7	TGCGCCAGCAGCTTGGGCCGGGATCACCTCTTCTACGAGCAGTACTTC	CASSLGRDHLFYEQYF
TRBV7-9	.	.	16	TRBJ2-1	TGTGCCAGCAGCTTAGTATCGGTCCCTCTTTGGAATGAGCAGTTCTTC	CASSLVSVPLWNEQFF
TRBV29-1	.	.	17	TRBJ1-2	TGCAGCGTTGAAGCTTTGGTCGGCAGGGTGGGAGGCTATGGCTACACCTTC	CSVEALVGRVGGYGYTF
TRBV6-5	.	TRBD2	16	TRBJ2-3	TGTGCCAGCAGTTACAACCTAGCGGGCCCCACAGATACGCAGTATTTT	CASSYNLAGPTDTQYF
TRBV4-2	.	TRBD2	18	TRBJ2-1	TGTGCCAGCAGCCAAGAGGATGCCACTAGCGGGAGATTTAATGAGCAGTTCTTC	CASSQEDATSGRFNEQFF
TRBV12-3/TRBV12-4	.	.	16	TRBJ2-6	TGTGCCAGCAAACGATCCCCAGGGGCTGGGGCCAACGTCCTGACTTTC	CASKRSPGAGANVLTF
TRBV20-1	.	.	13	TRBJ1-1	TGCAGTGCTACCCGACAGCAGAACACTGAAGCTTTGTTT	CSATRQQNTEALF
TRBV5-1	few	.	18	TRBJ2-5	TGCGCCAGCAGCTTGCCCGCTTCTAGCGTCTTAGGAACAGAGACCCAGTACTTC	CASSLPASSVLGTETQYF
TRBV7-3	.	TRBD2	18	TRBJ2-1	TGTGCCAGCAGCTTAGCCCCATCAGCGGGGGTAGGTTACAATGAGCAGTTCTTC	CASSLAPSAGVGYNEQFF
TRBV7-3	.	TRBD2	18	TRBJ2-5	TGTGCCAGCAGCTCATCCGGTCGGCTAGCGGGCGGTCAAGAGACCCAGTACTTC	CASSSSGRLAGGQETQYF
TRBV7-9	.	TRBD2	16	TRBJ2-7	TGTGCCAGCAGCACCCTAGCGGGAGACCACTCCTACGAGCAGTACTTC	CASSTLAGDHSYEQYF
TRBV12-3/TRBV12-4	.	.	12	TRBJ2-1	TGTGCCGCGGGGGCCCCCTACAATGAGCAGTTCTTC	CAAGAPYNEQFF
TRBV9	few	.	17	TRBJ1-6	TGTGCCAGCAGCGACGAGGGGGGCATAAAGGGGAATTCACCCCTCCACTTT	CASSDEGGIKGNSPLHF
TRBV6-1	.	.	16	TRBJ1-1	TGTGCCAGCAGTGCTCCACGACAGTGGGCGAACACTGAAGCTTTCTTT	CASSAPRQWANTEAFF
TRBV20-1	.	.	15	TRBJ1-1	TGCAGTGCTAGAGGGGTCAGCTGGTGGGATACTGAAGCTTTCTTT	CSARGVSWWDTEAFF
TRBV28	many	.	15	TRBJ2-5	TGTGCCAGCAGTTACCTCCGGGACTCGAAGAAGGCCCAGTACTTC	CASSYLRDSKKAQYF
TRBV5-4	few	TRBD2	19	TRBJ2-1	TGTGCCAGCAGCTTTAACCTAGCGGGATTTAGGAGCTCCTACAATGAGCAGTTCTTC	CASSFNLAGFRSSYNEQFF
TRBV20-1	.	.	14	TRBJ2-1	TGCAGTGCTAGAGAAACCGGACTGATCAATGAGCAGTTCTTC	CSARETGLINEQFF
TRBV29-1	.	TRBD2	14	TRBJ2-2	TGCAGCCATAGTAGCGGGAGTGAAACCGGGGAGCTGTTTTTT	CSHSSGSETGELFF
TRBV27	few	TRBD2	14	TRBJ2-4	TGTGCCAGCAGCGGACTAGCGGGAGCCCTGTGGCAGTACTTC	CASSGLAGALWQYF
TRBV5-6	few	TRBD2	17	TRBJ2-1	TGTGCCAGCAGGGAACTAGCGGGAGGGCCGGAGGACAATGAGCAGTTCTTC	CASRELAGGPEDNEQFF
TRBV4-1	few	.	16	TRBJ2-5	TGCGCCAGCAGCCAAGAGATAGGGACCCAACGAGAGACCCAGTACTTC	CASSQEIGTQRETQYF
TRBV5-1	many	TRBD1	16	TRBJ1-5	TGCGCCAGCAGCTTAGGGGACAGGGAGTTTGATCAGCCCCAGCATTTT	CASSLGDREFDQPQHF
TRBV20-1	.	TRBD2	16	TRBJ2-7	TGCAGTGCTACCGTTAAACTAGCGGGGACCTTCTACGAGCAGTACTTC	CSATVKLAGTFYEQYF
TRBV30	.	.	14	TRBJ1-4	TGTGCCTGGAGCTGGACAGCAACTAATGAAAAACTGTTTTTT	CAWSWTATNEKLFF
TRBV29-1	.	.	13	TRBJ1-2	TGCAGCGTTGTGGCAGGGTCCTACTATGGCTACACCTTC	CSVVAGSYYGYTF
TRBV12-3/TRBV12-4	.	TRBD2	18	TRBJ2-1	TGTGCCAGCAGTTTAAGGCGTAGCGGGGGGGAAAGGTACAATGAGCAGTTCTTC	CASSLRRSGGERYNEQFF
TRBV12-3/TRBV12-4	.	TRBD2	15	TRBJ2-1	TGTGCCAGCAGTTCAGCGGGAAGCGGTCGGAATGAGCAGTTCTTC	CASSSAGSGRNEQFF
TRBV24-1	few	TRBD2	13	TRBJ2-1	TGTGCCACCATTGGGACTAGCGCCGATGAGCAGTTCTTC	CATIGTSADEQFF
TRBV20-1	many	TRBD2	19	TRBJ2-3	TGCAGTGCTAGCCTTGGGCTAGCGGGAATCCTTGCCTTCACAGATACGCAGTATTTT	CSASLGLAGILAFTDTQYF
TRBV14	.	.	16	TRBJ2-2	TGTGCCAGCAGCCCTATGCGGAGCCGGGCGACCGGGGAGCTGTTTTTT	CASSPMRSRATGELFF
TRBV4-1	.	.	14	TRBJ2-7	TGCGCCAGCAGCCAGCCCCGGGAGAAGTACGAGCAGTACTTC	CASSQPREKYEQYF
TRBV12-3/TRBV12-4	few	TRBD2	14	TRBJ2-3	TGTGCCAGCAGTTTTGTAGCGGGAGCAGATACGCAGTATTTT	CASSFVAGADTQYF
TRBV27	few	.	16	TRBJ2-1	TGTGCCAGCAGCTTTAGTGGCCCCCTGCAATACAATGAGCAGTTCTTC	CASSFSGPLQYNEQFF
TRBV5-1	.	.	15	TRBJ2-1	TGCGCCAGCAGGATTACCTCAACCTCCGTCAATGAGCAGTTCTTC	CASRITSTSVNEQFF
TRBV5-1	few	TRBD1	16	TRBJ2-2	TGCGCCAGCAGCGAAGGGACAGGGATCTTCACCGGGGAGCTGTTTTTT	CASSEGTGIFTGELFF
TRBV10-2	few	TRBD2	16	TRBJ2-3	TGCGCCAGCAGTGAGCCTAGCGGGAGGCCCACAGATACGCAGTATTTT	CASSEPSGRPTDTQYF
TRBV5-1	few	.	12	TRBJ2-7	TGCGCCAGCAGCTTGTGGGAAGACGAGCAGTACTTC	CASSLWEDEQYF
TRBV6-4	few	TRBD1	14	TRBJ1-5	TGTGCCAGCAGTGACGGGACAGACAATCAGCCCCAGCATTTT	CASSDGTDNQPQHF
TRBV20-1	many	TRBD1	17	TRBJ1-2	TGCAGTGCCCCTCTAGGGCGGGACAGGGCCTTCTTCTATGGCTACACCTTC	CSAPLGRDRAFFYGYTF
TRBV7-7	.	TRBD2	13	TRBJ2-3	TGTGCGCGGGGCGAGCGGGAGGGCGATACGCAGTATTTT	CARGEREGDTQYF
TRBV12-3/TRBV12-4	.	.	15	TRBJ2-3	TGTGCCAGCAGTTCGAGAAGGTCAGGAGGGGATACGCAGTATTTT	CASSSRRSGGDTQYF
TRBV29-1	.	.	11	TRBJ2-7	TGCAGCGTGTTGGAGAACTACGAGCAGTACTTC	CSVLENYEQYF
TRBV2	few	.	17	TRBJ2-7	TGTGCCAGCATCAGCGGTCTTATACGGGACGTTTCCTACGAGCAGTACTTC	CASISGLIRDVSYEQYF
TRBV7-9	few	.	15	TRBJ2-3	TGTGCCAGCAGCTTTTCCGGGGCCCGCACAGATACGCAGTATTTT	CASSFSGARTDTQYF
TRBV7-8	few	TRBD1	16	TRBJ2-5	TGTGCCAGCAGCCATCCAGGGGGCTGGTACCAAGAGACCCAGTACTTC	CASSHPGGWYQETQYF
TRBV3-1	.	.	14	TRBJ1-1	TGTGCCAGCAGCCAAGCCCAGGTGGACTCTGAAGCTTTCTTT	CASSQAQVDSEAFF
TRBV5-1	.	TRBD1	16	TRBJ1-5	TGCGCCAGCAGCTCCGGGGACAGGAGAGACAATCAGCCCCAGCATTTT	CASSSGDRRDNQPQHF
TRBV20-1	.	.	13	TRBJ1-6	TGCAGTGGTTTCGTCGGGGCCAATTCACCCCTCCACTTT	CSGFVGANSPLHF
TRBV7-3	.	.	14	TRBJ2-5	TGTGCCAGCAGCTTAAATGGGGCCCAAGAGACCCAGTACTTC	CASSLNGAQETQYF
TRBV9	few	.	16	TRBJ2-3	TGTGCCAGCAGCGTATCACAAGCGGGCCACACAGATACGCAGTATTTT	CASSVSQAGHTDTQYF